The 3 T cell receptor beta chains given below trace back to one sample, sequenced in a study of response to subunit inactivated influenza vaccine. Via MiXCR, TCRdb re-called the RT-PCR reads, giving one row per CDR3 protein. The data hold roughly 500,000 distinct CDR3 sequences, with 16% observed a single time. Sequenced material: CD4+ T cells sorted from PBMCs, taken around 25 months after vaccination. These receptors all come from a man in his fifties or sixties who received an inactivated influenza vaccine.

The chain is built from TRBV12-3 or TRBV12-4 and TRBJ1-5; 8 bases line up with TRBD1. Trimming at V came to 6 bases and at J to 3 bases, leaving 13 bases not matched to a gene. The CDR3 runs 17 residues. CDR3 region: CASSYTMDRDTNQPQHF. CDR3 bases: TGTGCCAGCAGCTATACTATGGACAGGGACACCAATCAGCCCCAGCATTTT.

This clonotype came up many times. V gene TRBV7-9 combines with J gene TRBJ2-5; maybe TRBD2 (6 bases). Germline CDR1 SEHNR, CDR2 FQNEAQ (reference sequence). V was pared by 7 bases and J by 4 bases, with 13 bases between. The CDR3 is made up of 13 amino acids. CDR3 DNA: TGTGCCAGCACCCCCCAGGGAGGAGAGACCCAGTACTTC. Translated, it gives CASTPQGGETQYF.

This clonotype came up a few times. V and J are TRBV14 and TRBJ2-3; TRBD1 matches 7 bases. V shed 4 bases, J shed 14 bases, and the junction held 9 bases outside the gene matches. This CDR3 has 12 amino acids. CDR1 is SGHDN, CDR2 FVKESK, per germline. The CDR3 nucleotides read TGTGCCAGCAGCCGAGGGGGCGGTCCGCGGTATTTT. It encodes CASSRGGGPRYF. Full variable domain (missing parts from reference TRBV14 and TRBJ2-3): EAGVTQFPSHSVIEKGQTVTLRCDPISGHDNLYWYRRVMGKEIKFLLHFVKESKQDESGMPNNRFLAERTGGTYSTLKVQPAELEDSGVYFCASSRGGGPRYFGPGTRLTVL.